A single sample gave rise to the 20 T cell receptor beta chains below, sequenced in a study of cytomegalovirus exposure and HLA in healthy donors. This PCR relied on a set of 60 Vbeta primers and 13 Jbeta primers. Sequencing was performed with immunoSEQ multiplex PCR; in TCRdb, only in-frame clones are kept and a portion is missing. This sample lists about 130,000 clones; its ten largest clones have about 1.8%. Material: PBMCs. The receptors derive from a man between 18 and 35 years old in good health and CMV-seronegative.

The chain is built from TRBV28 and TRBJ2-1; D might be TRBD2 (5 bases). Germline V gene data show CDR1 as MDHEN and CDR2 as SYDVKM. The CDR3 totals 16 residues. The V and J ends lost 1 base and 0 bases respectively, with 10 bases between them. The CDR3 is CASSLLPGNSYNEQFF. The CDR3 DNA reads TGTGCCAGCAGTTTATTACCGGGGAACTCCTACAATGAGCAGTTCTTC. The full variable domain, its missing parts supplied by reference TRBV28 and TRBJ2-1, is DVKVTQSSRYLVKRTGEKVFLECVQDMDHENMFWYRQDPGLGLRLIYFSYDVKMKEKGDIPEGYSVSREKKERFSLILESASTNQTSMYLCASSLLPGNSYNEQFFGPGTRLTVL.

The CDR3 is CASKGQGTSYEQYF. CDR3 bases: TGTGCCAGCAAAGGACAGGGAACCTCCTACGAGCAGTACTTC. The genes are TRBV28 and TRBJ2-7; the match to TRBD1 covers 8 bases. V lost 7 bases and J lost 0; bases outside the gene matches: 5. CDR1 and CDR2 (germline): MDHEN, SYDVKM. The CDR3 is made up of 14 amino acids.

The rearrangement uses TRBV9 and TRBJ1-1; D unresolved. Germline V gene data show CDR1 as SGDLS and CDR2 as YYNGEE. Trimming removed 7 bases at V and 1 base at J, with 11 bases between. This CDR3 spans 13 amino acids. CDR3 coding DNA: TGTGCCAGCGGAAAATCAGGGAACACTGAAGCTTTCTTT. It translates to CASGKSGNTEAFF.

The V gene is TRBV5-1, the J gene TRBJ2-1; 7 bases align to TRBD2. The CDR3 spans 16 residues. The J segment lost 8 bases and the V segment lost 4 bases, leaving 15 bases of the junction unmatched. The germline V gene encodes CDR1 SGHRS and CDR2 YFSETQ. For the CDR3, the DNA is TGCGCCAGCAGCCCGCTGGGGGGAGGGCAAGTCGATGAGCAGTTCTTC. Translation gives CASSPLGGGQVDEQFF.

The CDR3 reads CASSSGTEETQYF. CDR3 in DNA: TGTGCCAGCAGTTCAGGCACAGAAGAGACCCAGTACTTC. The chain combines TRBV28 with TRBJ2-5; D not resolved. The CDR3 consists of 13 residues. The V gene lost 4 bases and the J gene lost 3 bases, with 9 bases spanning the gap. Germline CDR1 and CDR2: MDHEN and SYDVKM. The full variable domain, with the rest looked up from reference TRBV28 and TRBJ2-5, is DVKVTQSSRYLVKRTGEKVFLECVQDMDHENMFWYRQDPGLGLRLIYFSYDVKMKEKGDIPEGYSVSREKKERFSLILESASTNQTSMYLCASSSGTEETQYFGPGTRLLVL.

The chain recombines TRBV25-1 with TRBJ2-2, with D uncertain. The CDR3 has 11 residues. Trimming removed 5 bases at V and 5 bases at J, with 3 bases between. CDR1 and CDR2 (germline): MGHDK, SYGVNS. The CDR3 DNA reads as TGTGCCAGCAGTCGGACCGGGGAGCTGTTTTTT. The encoded protein is CASSRTGELFF.

Of note for this clone: One end of the junction fails to match germline, which may point to a read error. This chain connects TRBV6-1 to TRBJ2-5; D is perhaps TRBD1 (6 bases). This CDR3 is 13 amino acids long. CDR1 and CDR2 from the germline V gene are MNHNS and SASEGT. CDR3 DNA sequence: TGTGCCAGCAGTGAAGTCGGGACACTTCGTCAAAACTTC. The encoded protein is CASSEVGTLRQNF.

The chain joins TRBV7-2 to TRBJ2-3; D remains unclear. Trimming took 1 base from V and 0 from J, leaving 11 bases between them. The CDR3 consists of 16 residues. Germline V gives CDR1 SGHTA, CDR2 FQGNSA. The CDR3 sequence is CASSLDLWASTDTQYF. In DNA, the CDR3 is TGTGCCAGCAGCTTAGACCTTTGGGCAAGCACAGATACGCAGTATTTT.

The chain employs TRBV7-2 and TRBJ1-2, with TRBD1 as a possible D gene (5 bases). The CDR3 loop spans 13 amino acids. In germline, CDR1 is SGHTA, CDR2 FQGNSA. Trimming stripped 5 bases from V and 8 bases from J, with 15 bases between. The DNA for the CDR3 is TGTGCCAGCAGCCCACGACAGAGGTCGGGCTACACCTTC. It translates to CASSPRQRSGYTF.

J is TRBJ2-7 and V is TRBV11-1; the D gene is possibly TRBD1 (6 bases). Germline CDR1 and CDR2: SGHAT and FQDESV (reference sequence). The CDR3 has 14 amino acids. The V end was cut by 5 bases, the J end by 0 bases, with 11 bases between. The CDR3 region is CASSRTGLSYEQYF. In DNA, the CDR3 is TGTGCCAGCAGCCGCACAGGGCTCTCCTACGAGCAGTACTTC.

This chain uses TRBV4-3 with TRBJ1-5, with 8 bases matching TRBD1. The CDR3 spans 15 residues. With 4 bases clipped from V and 3 bases from J, the junction kept 5 bases outside the gene matches. Germline CDR1 reads LGHNA; CDR2 reads YSLEER. As DNA, the CDR3 is TGCGCCAGCAGCCCGAGGACAGGGAACAATCAGCCCCAGCATTTT. Protein sequence: CASSPRTGNNQPQHF.

The J gene is TRBJ1-4, the V gene TRBV5-4; D is ambiguous. Germline V CDR1 and CDR2: SGHNT, YYREEE (reference sequence). Trimming removed 1 base from V and 5 bases from J, with 9 bases in between. The CDR3 has 14 residues. The chain's CDR3 is CASSLTGGNEKLFF. The CDR3 coding sequence is TGTGCCAGCAGCTTGACTGGCGGAAATGAAAAACTGTTTTTT.

The chain combines TRBV4-3 with TRBJ2-7, with TRBD1 matching over 10 bases. CDR1 and CDR2 (germline): LGHNA, YSLEER. The junction had 11 bases not matched to a gene; V was cut back by 1 base and J by 2 bases. The CDR3 spans 18 residues. The CDR3 sequence: CASSQGGQGLVGTYEQYF. CDR3 DNA sequence: TGCGCCAGCAGCCAAGGGGGACAGGGGTTGGTCGGGACCTACGAGCAGTACTTC.

This rearrangement joins TRBV4-2 to TRBJ1-2; TRBD1 matches at 9 bases. Losses at the gene ends were 1 base for V and 4 bases for J; bases not matched to a gene: 4. The CDR3 spans 15 residues. The germline V gene encodes CDR1 LGHNA and CDR2 YNFKEQ. The CDR3 sequence: CASSQGTGDGYGYTF. The DNA of the CDR3 is TGTGCCAGCAGCCAAGGGACAGGGGACGGCTATGGCTACACCTTC.

The chain links TRBV7-9 to TRBJ2-7, with 7 bases lining up with TRBD1. The V gene's germline CDR1 is SEHNR and CDR2 FQNEAQ (reference sequence). This CDR3 comprises 14 residues. After removal of 5 bases from V and 4 bases from J, the junction contained 8 bases not matched to a gene. The CDR3 spells CASSPTGNGYEQYF. The CDR3, as DNA: TGTGCCAGCAGCCCGACAGGGAACGGGTACGAGCAGTACTTC.

This chain uses TRBV4-1 with TRBJ1-1; D might be TRBD1 (5 bases). This CDR3 is 15 amino acids long. CDR1 and CDR2 (germline): MGHRA, YSYEKL. V was shortened by 4 bases and J by 3 bases, with 15 bases between the two germline ends. The CDR3 here is CASSRVGAGDTEAFF. The CDR3 region has the DNA TGCGCCAGCAGCCGCGTAGGGGCGGGGGACACTGAAGCTTTCTTT.

The V call is TRBV5-1, the J call TRBJ1-1, with D possibly matching TRBD1 (5 bases). The CDR3 spans 13 residues. Germline-derived CDR1 and CDR2 are SGHRS and YFSETQ. Trimming took 5 bases from V and 2 from J, leaving 10 bases between them. DNA for the CDR3: TGCGCCAGCAGTTTCGACAGTAACACTGAAGCTTTCTTT. Its protein is CASSFDSNTEAFF.

The chain joins TRBV11-2 to TRBJ2-4; TRBD1 matches at 8 bases. Germline CDR1 is SGHAT and CDR2 is FQNNGV. The CDR3 extends over 18 amino acids. V lost 2 bases to trimming and J lost 1 base; unmatched junction nucleotides: 10. CDR3: CASSLWTGPLAAKNIQYF. The DNA of the CDR3 is TGTGCCAGCAGCTTATGGACAGGGCCTCTGGCTGCCAAAAACATTCAGTACTTC.

The chain carries TRBV19 and TRBJ1-2, with D possibly TRBD1 on 5 matching bases. From germline, CDR1 is LNHDA and CDR2 SQIVND (reference sequence). There are 13 residues in the CDR3. Trimming stripped 6 bases from V and 0 bases from J, with 8 bases between. The CDR3 DNA follows: TGTGCCAGTAGGGACACGACTAACTATGGCTACACCTTC. Translated: CASRDTTNYGYTF. The full variable domain, in which reference TRBV19 and TRBJ1-2 provide the parts outside the CDR3, is DGGITQSPKYLFRKEGQNVTLSCEQNLNHDAMYWYRQDPGQGLRLIYYSQIVNDFQKGDIAEGYSVSREKKESFPLTVTSAQKNPTAFYLCASRDTTNYGYTFGSGTRLTVV.

This chain connects TRBV7-9 to TRBJ2-2; D remains ambiguous. The CDR3 extends over 12 amino acids. Germline-derived CDR1 and CDR2 are SEHNR and FQNEAQ (reference sequence). V was cut by 3 bases and J by 9 bases, with 8 bases left in between. The CDR3 is CASSLLVRELFF. For the CDR3, the DNA is TGTGCCAGCAGCTTGTTAGTCCGGGAGCTGTTTTTT.